A single sample is the source of the 14 T cell receptor beta chains below, sequenced in a study of vaccination effects on CD4 cells after COVID-19. Culture lasted about nine days before CD4+ T cell isolation. Infection dated between March and December 2020, before the Alpha, Beta and Delta variants reached the United States. Everyone in the study got two shots of either the BNT162b2 or mRNA-1273 vaccine. These receptors are not linked to any known antigen. The method was immunoSEQ multiplex PCR; TCRdb's version includes in-frame clones alone and lacks a portion of them. The table has over 35,000 clones, over 60% seen once. This material consisted of CD4+ T cells from PBMCs cultured without peptide, taken after COVID-19 vaccination. These receptors all come from a human donor who had a prior SARS-CoV-2 infection.

The rearrangement joins TRBV14 to TRBJ2-1, with D perhaps being TRBD1 or TRBD2 (5 bases each). The CDR3 consists of 16 residues. Trimming shortened V by 1 base and J by 2 bases, and 12 bases separated the two germline ends. Looked up from germline, CDR1 is SGHDN and CDR2 is FVKESK. CDR3 residues: CASSQAQGVPYNEQFF. CDR3 bases: TGTGCCAGCAGCCAAGCCCAGGGAGTACCCTACAATGAGCAGTTCTTC.

This clone has only a few counts. The chain is built from TRBV7-2 and TRBJ2-7, with 9 bases that match TRBD1. The length of the CDR3 is 15 residues. From germline, CDR1 is SGHTA and CDR2 FQGNSA. V was pared by 8 bases and J by 1 base, with 9 bases of the junction left unmatched. CDR3 in amino acids: CASGEQGALSYEQYF. The CDR3 nucleotides are TGTGCCAGCGGGGAACAGGGGGCGTTGTCCTACGAGCAGTACTTC.

The chain couples TRBV11-2 to TRBJ2-7, with 7 nucleotides matching TRBD2. J gave up 0 bases and V 5 bases, and 10 bases lay outside the gene matches. The CDR3 totals 16 residues. CDR1 and CDR2 (germline): SGHAT, FQNNGV. The CDR3 region is CASSQGTSARSYEQYF. CDR3 sequence (DNA): TGTGCCAGCAGCCAAGGAACTAGCGCCCGCTCCTACGAGCAGTACTTC. The whole variable domain, remainder taken from reference TRBV11-2 and TRBJ2-7, is EAGVAQSPRYKIIEKRQSVAFWCNPISGHATLYWYQQILGQGPKLLIQFQNNGVVDDSQLPKDRFSAERLKGVDSTLKIQPAKLEDSAVYLCASSQGTSARSYEQYFGPGTRLTVT.

This clone was counted a single time. The V and J genes are TRBV10-2 and TRBJ1-6, with a possible D match to TRBD1 (5 bases). This CDR3 region has 13 residues. Between the trimmed V and J ends, which lost 8 bases and 9 bases, there was a span of 14 bases. Germline V lookup: CDR1 WSHSY, CDR2 SAAADI. The CDR3 bases are TGCGCCAGCCAAGGGACGGTTGGTTCACCCCTCCACTTT. This sequence encodes CASQGTVGSPLHF.

V gene TRBV4-2 combines with J gene TRBJ2-1; D tentatively fits TRBD1 or TRBD2 (5 bases each). V gave up 3 bases and J gave up 6 bases, with 12 bases separating them. Germline V gene lookup returns CDR1 LGHNA and CDR2 YNFKEQ. The CDR3 runs 14 residues. The CDR3 nucleotides read TGTGCCAGCAGCCAGGAAGGGGAGAGCAATGAGCAGTTCTTC. It encodes CASSQEGESNEQFF.

The V gene is TRBV12-3 or TRBV12-4, the J gene TRBJ2-1, with D possibly called TRBD1 or TRBD2 (5 bases each). V was cut by 4 bases and J by 8 bases, with 12 bases left in between. This CDR3 region has 13 residues. CDR3 in amino acids: CASSSHPGHEQFF. The CDR3 coding sequence is TGTGCCAGCAGTTCACATCCGGGACATGAGCAGTTCTTC.

The J gene is TRBJ2-2, the V gene TRBV9, with D hard to call. The germline CDR1 and CDR2 sequences are SGDLS and YYNGEE. The length of the CDR3 is 16 residues. V shed 0 bases and J shed 1 base, with 10 bases lying between them. The DNA for the CDR3 is TGTGCCAGCAGCGTAGGATCGGGCGTGAACACCGGGGAGCTGTTTTTT. It translates to CASSVGSGVNTGELFF.

The V call is TRBV7-6, the J call TRBJ2-5; 14 bases match TRBD2. Trimming at V came to 6 bases and at J to 5 bases, leaving 8 bases not matched to a gene. The CDR3 loop spans 16 amino acids. The germline CDR1 and CDR2 sequences are SGHVS and FNYEAQ. The CDR3 region is CASRPGTSGSGETQYF. In DNA, the CDR3 is TGTGCCAGCAGACCTGGGACTAGCGGGAGTGGGGAGACCCAGTACTTC.

This CDR3 reads CASSSSGTPDTQYF. The DNA for the CDR3 is TGTGCCAGTAGTTCTAGCGGGACCCCAGATACGCAGTATTTT. This sequence joins TRBV19 and TRBJ2-3, with 9 bases aligning to TRBD2. Trimming cost V 5 bases and J 4 bases; bases outside gene matches: 4. Germline-derived CDR1 and CDR2 are LNHDA and SQIVND (reference sequence). The CDR3 totals 14 residues.

This clone was found a few times. The rearrangement joins TRBV19 to TRBJ1-5; 9 positions match TRBD1. The CDR3 is made up of 16 amino acids. The germline gives CDR1 LNHDA, CDR2 SQIVND (reference sequence). The V segment lost 8 bases and the J segment 2 bases; nucleotides outside the gene matches: 10. CDR3 amino acids: CASGTYTGGGNQPQHF. The CDR3 nucleotides read TGTGCCAGTGGGACGTATACAGGGGGCGGCAATCAGCCCCAGCATTTT.

The chain employs TRBV28 and TRBJ2-2, with TRBD2 as a possible D gene (5 bases). From germline, CDR1 is MDHEN and CDR2 SYDVKM. V lost 4 bases to trimming and J lost 3 bases, with 15 bases between them. The CDR3 runs 16 residues. CDR3 sequence reads: CASSSAGGYDTGELFF. In DNA, the CDR3 is TGTGCCAGCAGTTCTGCGGGTGGGTACGACACCGGGGAGCTGTTTTTT.

The chain links TRBV19 to TRBJ2-7, with TRBD2 matching 7 bases. The V gene's germline CDR1 is LNHDA and CDR2 SQIVND (reference sequence). V was clipped by 4 bases and J by 0 bases; unmatched bases: 6. The CDR3 runs to 15 residues. The CDR3 DNA reads TGTGCCAGTAGTACCGGACTAGACGGCTCCTACGAGCAGTACTTC. This translates into CASSTGLDGSYEQYF.

The rearrangement joins TRBV4-1 to TRBJ2-7; D might be TRBD2 (5 bases). The ends were cut back, 3 bases at V and 10 bases at J, with 16 bases in the middle. Germline CDR1 MGHRA, CDR2 YSYEKL. The CDR3 is made up of 13 amino acids. The CDR3 loop is CASSQEVDGDQYF. The CDR3 nucleotides are TGCGCCAGCAGCCAGGAGGTGGACGGAGATCAGTACTTC.

The V call is TRBV5-4, the J call TRBJ2-7; D remains ambiguous. This CDR3 has 15 amino acids. CDR1 and CDR2 (germline): SGHNT, YYREEE (reference sequence). Trimming stripped 4 bases from V and 3 bases from J, with 17 bases between. The DNA for the CDR3 is TGTGCCAGCAGCAGGGTCCCCCCAGGAGACTACGAGCAGTACTTC. Its translation is CASSRVPPGDYEQYF.